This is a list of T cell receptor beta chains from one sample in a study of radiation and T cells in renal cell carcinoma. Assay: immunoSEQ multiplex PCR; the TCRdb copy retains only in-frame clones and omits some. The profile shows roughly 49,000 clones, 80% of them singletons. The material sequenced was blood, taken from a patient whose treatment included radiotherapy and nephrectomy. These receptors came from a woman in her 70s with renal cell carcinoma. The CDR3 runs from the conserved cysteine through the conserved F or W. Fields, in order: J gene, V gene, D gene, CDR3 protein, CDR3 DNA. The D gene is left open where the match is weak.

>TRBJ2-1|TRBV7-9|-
CASSPSSYNEQFF
TGTGCCAGCAGCCCTAGCTCCTACAATGAGCAGTTCTTC
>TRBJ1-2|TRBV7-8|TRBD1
CASSSQGGAYGYTF
TGTGCCAGCAGCTCCCAGGGGGGTGCCTATGGCTACACCTTC
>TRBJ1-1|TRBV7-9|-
CASRPLTGNTEAFF
TGTGCCAGCAGGCCTCTCACAGGAAACACTGAAGCTTTCTTT
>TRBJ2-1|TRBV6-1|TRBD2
CASSEQRGGLDNEQFF
TGTGCCAGCAGTGAACAGCGGGGGGGCCTAGACAATGAGCAGTTCTTC
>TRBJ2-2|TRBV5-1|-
CASSLRVTGELFF
TGCGCCAGCAGCCTCAGGGTCACCGGGGAGCTGTTTTTT
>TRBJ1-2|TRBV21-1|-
CASSTRPGNGYTF
TGTGCCAGCAGTACTAGACCGGGCAATGGCTACACCTTC
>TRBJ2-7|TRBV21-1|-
CASSSRFPQTGQKSYEQYF
TGTGCCAGCAGCTCCCGATTTCCCCAGACAGGACAGAAATCCTACGAGCAGTACTTC
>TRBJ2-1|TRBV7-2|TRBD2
CASSFTSGSSLNEQFF
TGTGCCAGCAGCTTTACTAGCGGGAGTAGTTTGAATGAGCAGTTCTTC
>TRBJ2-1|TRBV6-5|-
CASSYSSRYLYNEQFF
TGTGCCAGCAGTTACTCGAGTCGTTATCTCTACAATGAGCAGTTCTTC
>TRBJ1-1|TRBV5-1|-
CASSLNRAHTEAFF
TGCGCCAGCAGCTTGAACAGGGCCCACACTGAAGCTTTCTTT